Below, 29 T cell receptor beta chains from the same sample are listed, as sequenced in a study of PD-1 blockade in classical Hodgkin lymphoma. Described time point: cycle 4 day 1 (C4D1), after 6 weeks of nivolumab. Every one of the patients relapsed after autologous stem cell transplantation (brentuximab vedotin exposure was variable). The assay was immunoSEQ multiplex PCR, and TCRdb's table has in-frame clones only and misses some. The data show around 90,000 clones, just under 80% seen once. The sequences come from peripheral blood mononuclear cells (PBMCs), collected before the fourth cycle of nivolumab. These receptors were obtained from a human donor with classical Hodgkin lymphoma.

This chain joins TRBV6-6 and TRBJ1-2, with 10 bases matching TRBD1. Germline CDR1 reads MNHNY; CDR2 reads SVGAGI (reference sequence). CDR3 length: 15 amino acids. V was pared by 2 bases and J by 4 bases, with 4 bases of the junction left unmatched. The CDR3 loop reads CASSYARQGAYGYTF. CDR3 bases: TGTGCCAGCAGTTACGCCCGACAGGGGGCCTATGGCTACACCTTC.

The V gene is TRBV18, the J gene TRBJ1-2, with 7 bases that match TRBD1. V gave up 2 bases and J gave up 6 bases; unmatched junction bases: 3. CDR3 length: 13 residues. Germline V gives CDR1 KGHSH, CDR2 LQKENI. The CDR3 sequence is CASSPITGDGYTF. The CDR3, as DNA: TGTGCCAGCTCACCAATTACAGGGGATGGCTACACCTTC.

A single count supports this clone. The rearrangement links TRBV4-1 to TRBJ2-3, with 11 positions matching TRBD2. The CDR3 extends over 18 amino acids. Trimming removed 0 bases from V and 2 bases from J; junction bases left unmatched: 7. CDR1 MGHRA and CDR2 YSYEKL come from the germline V gene. The CDR3 sequence: CASSQELSSGGITDTQYF. In nucleotides, the CDR3 is TGCGCCAGCAGCCAAGAACTCTCTAGCGGGGGGATCACAGATACGCAGTATTTT.

The chain links TRBV5-6 to TRBJ2-2; 8 bases are shared with TRBD2. Per germline, CDR1 SGHDT and CDR2 YYEEEE. After removal of 7 bases from V and 2 bases from J, the junction contained 7 bases not matched to a gene. The CDR3 contains 15 residues. The CDR3, as DNA: TGTGCCAGCCTTTTTCGGGGGGGAAACACCGGGGAGCTGTTTTTT. This sequence encodes CASLFRGGNTGELFF.

The J gene is TRBJ2-5, the V gene TRBV11-2; 14 positions agree with TRBD2. J gave up 5 bases and V 3 bases, and 8 bases lay outside the gene matches. The germline CDR1 and CDR2 sequences are SGHAT and FQNNGV. This CDR3 has 17 residues. CDR3 in amino acids: CASSFLTSGRAGETQYF. In DNA, the CDR3 is TGTGCCAGCAGCTTCCTGACTAGCGGGAGGGCCGGGGAGACCCAGTACTTC.

The rearrangement links TRBV5-4 to TRBJ2-2; D gene uncertain. This CDR3 is 14 amino acids long. The V end was cut by 4 bases, the J end by 4 bases, with 11 bases between. Looked up from germline, CDR1 is SGHNT and CDR2 is YYREEE (reference sequence). CDR3 sequence reads: CASSPQRSTGELFF. CDR3 coding DNA: TGTGCCAGCAGCCCCCAAAGAAGCACCGGGGAGCTGTTTTTT.

The CDR3 protein is CASSIGTGSYNEQFF. As DNA, the CDR3 is TGTGCCAGCAGCATAGGGACTGGCTCCTACAATGAGCAGTTCTTC. The chain uses TRBV7-9 and TRBJ2-1; weak D call: TRBD2 (6 bases). Germline V gene lookup returns CDR1 SEHNR and CDR2 FQNEAQ (reference sequence). The length of the CDR3 is 15 residues. Trimming took 5 bases from V and 0 from J, leaving 11 bases between them.

Here the CDR3 reads CASSLGGGGIPLNEQFF. CDR3 sequence (DNA): TGTGCCAGCAGCTTAGGAGGGGGCGGGATCCCCCTTAATGAGCAGTTCTTC. This chain joins TRBV11-2 and TRBJ2-1; the D gene is possibly TRBD1 (7 bases). Germline CDR1 and CDR2: SGHAT and FQNNGV. This CDR3 region has 17 residues. The ends were cut back, 1 base at V and 7 bases at J, with 20 bases in the middle.

This clone has a single count. The rearrangement links TRBV6-6 to TRBJ2-7; D possibly corresponds to TRBD2 (5 bases). The CDR3 spans 14 residues. The germline V gene encodes CDR1 MNHNY and CDR2 SVGAGI (reference sequence). Trimming removed 6 bases at V and 4 bases at J, with 16 bases between. CDR3 protein: CASSRGQMGYEQYF. The CDR3 bases are TGTGCCAGCAGCCGCGGGCAGATGGGATACGAGCAGTACTTC.

Only a few counts were recorded for this clone. V gene TRBV19 combines with J gene TRBJ1-5, with a weak D call TRBD1 (6 bases). Trimming pared 3 bases from V and 3 bases from J, leaving 12 bases between. This CDR3 has 15 residues. Germline CDR1 LNHDA, CDR2 SQIVND (reference sequence). This chain's CDR3 is CASSINRAFNQPQHF. As DNA, the CDR3 is TGTGCCAGTAGTATTAACAGGGCCTTCAATCAGCCCCAGCATTTT. The complete variable domain, with remaining parts taken from reference TRBV19 and TRBJ1-5, reads DGGITQSPKYLFRKEGQNVTLSCEQNLNHDAMYWYRQDPGQGLRLIYYSQIVNDFQKGDIAEGYSVSREKKESFPLTVTSAQKNPTAFYLCASSINRAFNQPQHFGDGTRLSIL.

The V gene is TRBV13, the J gene TRBJ2-1; 7 bases agree with TRBD2. The V gene end was trimmed by 5 bases and the J gene end by 4 bases; junction bases not matched to a gene: 17. CDR3 length: 18 amino acids. Germline assignment: CDR1 PRHDT and CDR2 FYEKMQ (reference sequence). The CDR3 DNA reads TGTGCCAGCAGCAGCCCTCGGGGCCTAGCGGACCGGTACAATGAGCAGTTCTTC. Translation gives CASSSPRGLADRYNEQFF.

This chain uses TRBV9 with TRBJ2-5; TRBD1 agrees at 7 bases. The CDR3 sequence is 14 residues long. J was trimmed by 1 base and V by 3 bases; bases with no gene match: 3. Germline CDR1 reads SGDLS; CDR2 reads YYNGEE. CDR3 coding DNA: TGTGCCAGCAGCGGGGGACAGATCCAAGAGACCCAGTACTTC. Encoded protein: CASSGGQIQETQYF.

The chain employs TRBV6-5 and TRBJ2-7; 7 bases align to TRBD2. From germline, CDR1 is MNHEY and CDR2 SVGAGI. The CDR3 runs 14 residues. The V and J ends lost 4 bases and 6 bases, in that order; junction bases with no gene match: 9. CDR3 protein: CASSSVLGGSEQYF. CDR3 in DNA: TGTGCCAGCAGTTCCGTTCTGGGAGGGTCCGAGCAGTACTTC.

This sequence joins TRBV28 and TRBJ2-1; 9 bases fit TRBD1. Looked up from germline, CDR1 is MDHEN and CDR2 is SYDVKM. The CDR3 is 17 residues long. The trim removed 5 bases at V and 3 bases at J, leaving 11 bases unmatched. Here the CDR3 reads CASSLYLPGQGYNEQFF. In nucleotides, the CDR3 is TGTGCCAGCAGTCTTTATCTCCCGGGACAGGGCTACAATGAGCAGTTCTTC.

This clone appeared a single time. The rearrangement uses TRBV19 and TRBJ2-5; 9 bases are a match to TRBD2. V shed 4 bases, J shed 7 bases, and the junction held 10 bases outside the gene matches. CDR1 is LNHDA, CDR2 SQIVND, per germline (reference sequence). This CDR3 has 15 amino acids. CDR3 sequence reads: CASSKVALAGRTQYF. The CDR3, as DNA: TGTGCCAGTAGTAAGGTGGCTCTAGCGGGGAGGACCCAGTACTTC.

The chain has TRBV18 and TRBJ2-6; 10 bases line up with TRBD1. The germline V gene has CDR1 KGHSH and CDR2 LQKENI. The CDR3 is made up of 17 amino acids. Trimming at V came to 1 base and at J to 2 bases, leaving 2 bases not matched to a gene. Here the CDR3 reads CASSPLGTGAGANVLTF. The CDR3 DNA follows: TGTGCCAGCTCACCACTGGGGACAGGGGCTGGGGCCAACGTCCTGACTTTC.

The chain is built from TRBV27 and TRBJ1-1, with 7 bases matching TRBD1. The V segment lost 3 bases and the J segment 1 base; nucleotides outside the gene matches: 8. Germline CDR1 MNHEY, CDR2 SMNVEV (reference sequence). CDR3 length: 16 residues. CDR3 loop: CASSLGRQGRNTEAFF. As DNA, the CDR3 is TGTGCCAGCAGTTTGGGGAGACAGGGAAGGAACACTGAAGCTTTCTTT.

V is TRBV7-9 and J is TRBJ1-3, with 8 bases matching TRBD1. The V segment lost 8 bases and the J segment 2 bases; nucleotides outside the gene matches: 2. This CDR3 spans 13 amino acids. CDR1 SEHNR and CDR2 FQNEAQ come from the germline V gene (reference sequence). CDR3 sequence: CASQGAPGNTIYF. In nucleotides, the CDR3 is TGTGCCAGCCAGGGGGCACCTGGAAACACCATATATTTT.

The chain is built from TRBV5-1 and TRBJ2-6, with no clear D. Germline CDR1 is SGHRS and CDR2 is YFSETQ. CDR3 size: 18 residues. The ends were cut back, 0 bases at V and 1 base at J, with 14 bases in the middle. The DNA of the CDR3 is TGCGCCAGCAGCTTGGTGGGATATACTGAATCTGGGGCCAACGTCCTGACTTTC. Amino acids: CASSLVGYTESGANVLTF.

This chain connects TRBV7-9 to TRBJ1-1, with 7 bases that match TRBD1. The CDR3 sequence is 14 residues long. Germline values: CDR1 SEHNR, CDR2 FQNEAQ (reference sequence). V lost 3 bases, J lost 1 base, and 2 bases stayed unmatched. CDR3 sequence: CASSLEGANTEAFF. CDR3 in DNA: TGTGCCAGCAGCTTGGAGGGGGCGAACACTGAAGCTTTCTTT.

The chain couples TRBV7-2 to TRBJ1-4; 9 bases fit TRBD1. With 4 bases clipped from V and 8 bases from J, the junction kept 8 bases outside the gene matches. The CDR3 extends over 15 amino acids. Germline CDR1 reads SGHTA; CDR2 reads FQGNSA. The CDR3 DNA is TGTGCCAGCAGCTCCTACAGGGGGCGTCGGGAAAAACTGTTTTTT. The encoded protein is CASSSYRGRREKLFF.

In this sample, this clone turned up a few times. The V and J genes are TRBV5-1 and TRBJ2-1; 7 positions agree with TRBD1. The CDR3 consists of 13 residues. Germline V gene lookup returns CDR1 SGHRS and CDR2 YFSETQ. The V and J ends lost 0 bases and 12 bases, in that order; junction bases with no gene match: 6. CDR3 nucleotides: TGCGCCAGCAGCTTGGCTCGGGACAGCTGGCAGTTCTTC. It translates to CASSLARDSWQFF.

This chain links TRBV19 with TRBJ2-7; 9 bases map to TRBD1. Trimming at V came to 0 bases and at J to 3 bases, leaving 3 bases not matched to a gene. The CDR3 spans 15 residues. CDR1 is LNHDA, CDR2 SQIVND, per germline (reference sequence). The CDR3 protein is CASSIEEGQGYEQYF. The CDR3 nucleotides are TGTGCCAGTAGTATAGAGGAGGGACAGGGCTACGAGCAGTACTTC.

The gene calls are TRBV2 and TRBJ2-5, with D possibly being TRBD2 (5 bases). The CDR3 runs 13 residues. Germline V gives CDR1 SNHLY, CDR2 FYNNEI. Trimming shortened V by 7 bases and J by 5 bases, and 14 bases separated the two germline ends. CDR3 region: CASKFMAGETQYF. The DNA for the CDR3 is TGTGCCAGCAAATTCATGGCGGGCGAGACCCAGTACTTC. The variable domain in full, with the rest retrieved from reference TRBV2 and TRBJ2-5, is EPEVTQTPSHQVTQMGQEVILRCVPISNHLYFYWYRQILGQKVEFLVSFYNNEISEKSEIFDDQFSVERPDGSNFTLKIRSTKLEDSAMYFCASKFMAGETQYFGPGTRLLVL.

The chain recombines TRBV18 with TRBJ1-1; D perhaps matches TRBD1 (5 bases). The CDR3 is made up of 15 amino acids. In germline, CDR1 is KGHSH, CDR2 LQKENI. The ends were cut back, 1 base at V and 0 bases at J, with 9 bases in the middle. The CDR3 nucleotides are TGTGCCAGCTCACCACGGGGCAGTTTGAACACTGAAGCTTTCTTT. The encoded protein is CASSPRGSLNTEAFF.

The chain links TRBV4-2 to TRBJ2-5; tentatively, D is TRBD2 (7 bases). The germline CDR1 and CDR2 sequences are LGHNA and YNFKEQ. Trimming took 1 base from V and 4 from J, leaving 10 bases between them. This CDR3 has 14 amino acids. The CDR3 protein is CASSQGGGTETQYF. For the CDR3, the DNA is TGTGCCAGCAGCCAAGGGGGGGGCACAGAGACCCAGTACTTC.

The V call is TRBV9, the J call TRBJ2-7, with a weak D call TRBD2 (6 bases). V lost 1 base to trimming and J lost 2 bases, with 13 bases between them. The CDR3 consists of 15 residues. The germline CDR1 and CDR2 sequences are SGDLS and YYNGEE. CDR3 sequence (DNA): TGTGCCAGCAGCGTATTTACTAGCCCGACCTACGAGCAGTACTTC. Translated, it gives CASSVFTSPTYEQYF.

This clone has just a few counts. The chain links TRBV10-2 to TRBJ1-2; TRBD1 matches at 8 bases. The trim removed 7 bases at V and 4 bases at J, leaving 8 bases unmatched. Germline CDR1 and CDR2: WSHSY and SAAADI. The CDR3 runs to 14 residues. Here the CDR3 reads CASTLGQGLYGYTF. In DNA form, the CDR3 reads TGCGCCAGCACCCTAGGACAGGGCCTCTATGGCTACACCTTC.

The chain couples TRBV4-1 to TRBJ1-5; D gene unclear. V lost 1 base to trimming and J lost 4 bases, with 11 bases between them. This CDR3 has 15 residues. CDR1 is MGHRA, CDR2 YSYEKL, per germline. CDR3 bases: TGCGCCAGCAGCCAAGCAGGACCCCTTAATCAGCCCCAGCATTTT. Its protein is CASSQAGPLNQPQHF.